The following is a T cell receptor beta chain sequence with its context. Its antigen is not known. This specimen belongs to a study of T cell repertoires in cytomegalovirus infection. Study-level background: Indications came from public TCR beta signatures; they pointed to CMV infection and to a matching HLA type.

Germline V gives CDR1 MNHEY, CDR2 SVGAGI. This CDR3 region has 17 residues. V dropped 5 bases and J dropped 7; count of bases not matched to a gene: 15. Study-level findings and limits: CMV carriers having the relevant HLA were flagged by cumulative public TCR beta family frequency. HLA-C-restricted CMV clonotypes gave the most frequent clonotype in two of eight donors.

TCRdb processed the reads anew with MiXCR; each CDR3 protein has one entry. The sample has fewer than 550,000 distinct CDR3 sequences, about 33% seen once. This sequence originates from a human donor in good health (CMV status not recorded). Some clones in this sample may be carry-over from other donors' samples. The chain uses TRBV6-5 and TRBJ2-5; 11 bases align to TRBD2. The sequenced sample was PBMCs. The CDR3 reads CASSPSSGTSGSRTQYF. As DNA, the CDR3 is TGTGCCAGCAGTCCCTCATCCGGGACTAGCGGTTCGAGGACCCAGTACTTC.